This T cell receptor (beta chain) was profiled in a study of shared clonotypes between healthy human individuals. The CDR3 spans 12 residues. Germline V gene lookup returns CDR1 SGHDT and CDR2 YYEEEE. The germline V and J ends were trimmed by 1 base and 5 bases, with 6 bases remaining between them. Some clones are missing from TCRdb's copy, which holds only in-frame ones; the method was immunoSEQ multiplex PCR. Of 2 million to 2.5 million clones listed, over 90% are singletons. Turning to this clone: This sample also contains other DNA sequences that code for the same CDR3.

The receptor was isolated from a man aged 18-30 years in good health. Some clones in this sample may be carry-over from other donors' samples. V gene TRBV5-6 combines with J gene TRBJ2-5, with no clear D. The sequencing input was naive CD4+ T cells from PBMCs. Sample subset: CD45RA+ positively selected. The CDR3 reads CASSLSPETQYF. The DNA for the CDR3 is TGTGCCAGCAGCTTGTCCCCCGAGACCCAGTACTTC. Together with reference TRBV5-6 and TRBJ2-5, the CDR3 gives the full variable domain: DAGVTQSPTHLIKTRGQQVTLRCSPKSGHDTVSWYQQALGQGPQFIFQYYEEEERQRGNFPDRFSGHQFPNYSSELNVNALLLGDSALYLCASSLSPETQYFGPGTRLLVL.